Shown below are 3 T cell receptor beta chains from a single sample sequenced in a study of T cell changes during pregnancy in multiple sclerosis. The assay was immunoSEQ multiplex PCR, and TCRdb's table has in-frame clones only and misses some. This table has almost 35,000 clones, over 75% appearing once. This specimen consisted of CD8+ T cells from peripheral blood mononuclear cells, obtained before pregnancy. These receptors all come from a female donor with multiple sclerosis, enrolled in a pregnancy study.

This sequence joins TRBV14 and TRBJ1-2, with TRBD1 as a possible D gene (5 bases). The CDR3 has 13 amino acids. Germline CDR1 is SGHDN and CDR2 is FVKESK. Trimming stripped 0 bases from V and 7 bases from J, with 9 bases between. This chain's CDR3 is CASSQETQGGYTF. DNA of the CDR3: TGTGCCAGCAGCCAAGAAACTCAGGGTGGCTACACCTTC.

The chain joins TRBV5-5 to TRBJ1-2; D not resolved. Germline V gene lookup returns CDR1 SGHKS and CDR2 YYEKEE (reference sequence). The CDR3 has 13 residues. Trimming left V 4 bases short and J 3 bases short, with 10 bases between. CDR3 coding DNA: TGTGCCAGCAGCCCGGGAACCCACTATGGCTACACCTTC. Encoded protein: CASSPGTHYGYTF.

This clone was picked up one time. The chain is built from TRBV2 and TRBJ2-7, with 11 bases fitting TRBD1. Unmatched junction bases numbered 5, after V lost 5 bases and J lost 2 bases. This CDR3 contains 15 residues. Germline loops: CDR1 SNHLY, CDR2 FYNNEI. Here the CDR3 reads CASSSPGQGAYEQYF. The CDR3 bases are TGTGCCAGCAGTTCACCGGGACAGGGGGCCTACGAGCAGTACTTC.